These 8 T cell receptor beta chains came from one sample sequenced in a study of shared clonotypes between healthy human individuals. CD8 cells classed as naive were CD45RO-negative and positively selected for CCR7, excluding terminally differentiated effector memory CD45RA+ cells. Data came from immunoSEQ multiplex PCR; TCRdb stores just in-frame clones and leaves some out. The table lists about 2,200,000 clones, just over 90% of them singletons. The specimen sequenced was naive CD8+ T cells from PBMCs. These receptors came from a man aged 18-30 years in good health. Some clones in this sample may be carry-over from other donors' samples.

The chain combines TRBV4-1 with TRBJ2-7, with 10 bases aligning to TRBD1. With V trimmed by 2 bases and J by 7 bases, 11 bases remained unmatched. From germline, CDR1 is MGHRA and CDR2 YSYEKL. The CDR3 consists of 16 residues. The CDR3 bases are TGCGCCAGCAGCCAAATTATAGGACAGGGGGTCCGGGAGCAGTACTTC. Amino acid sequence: CASSQIIGQGVREQYF.

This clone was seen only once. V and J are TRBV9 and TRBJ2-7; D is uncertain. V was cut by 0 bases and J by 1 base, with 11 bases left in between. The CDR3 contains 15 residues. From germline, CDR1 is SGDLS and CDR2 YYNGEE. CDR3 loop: CASSVGDSWSYEQYF. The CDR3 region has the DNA TGTGCCAGCAGCGTAGGTGATAGTTGGTCCTACGAGCAGTACTTC.

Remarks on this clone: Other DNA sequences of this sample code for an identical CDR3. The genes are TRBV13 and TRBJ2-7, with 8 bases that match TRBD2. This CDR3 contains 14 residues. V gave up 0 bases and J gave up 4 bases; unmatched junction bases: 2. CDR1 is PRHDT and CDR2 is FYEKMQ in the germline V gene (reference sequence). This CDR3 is CASSLGLAGYEQYF. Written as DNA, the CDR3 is TGTGCCAGCAGCTTAGGTCTAGCGGGTTACGAGCAGTACTTC.

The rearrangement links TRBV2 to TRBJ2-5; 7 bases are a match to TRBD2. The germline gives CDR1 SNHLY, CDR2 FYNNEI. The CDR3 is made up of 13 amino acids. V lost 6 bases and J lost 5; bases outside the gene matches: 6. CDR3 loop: CASSGLERETQYF. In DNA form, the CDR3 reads TGTGCCAGCAGCGGACTAGAGCGGGAGACCCAGTACTTC. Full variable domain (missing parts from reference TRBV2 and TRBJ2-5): EPEVTQTPSHQVTQMGQEVILRCVPISNHLYFYWYRQILGQKVEFLVSFYNNEISEKSEIFDDQFSVERPDGSNFTLKIRSTKLEDSAMYFCASSGLERETQYFGPGTRLLVL.

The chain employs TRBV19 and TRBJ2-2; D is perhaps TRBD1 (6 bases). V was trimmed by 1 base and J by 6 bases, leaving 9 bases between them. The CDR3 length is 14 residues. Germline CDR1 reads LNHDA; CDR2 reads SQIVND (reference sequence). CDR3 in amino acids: CASSIARGSGELFF. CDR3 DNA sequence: TGTGCCAGTAGTATAGCCAGGGGATCCGGGGAGCTGTTTTTT.

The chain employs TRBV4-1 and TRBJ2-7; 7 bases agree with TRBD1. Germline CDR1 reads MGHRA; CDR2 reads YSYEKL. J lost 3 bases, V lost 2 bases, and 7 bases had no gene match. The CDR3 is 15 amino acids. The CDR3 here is CASSQIRDSNYEQYF. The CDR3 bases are TGCGCCAGCAGCCAAATACGGGACAGTAACTACGAGCAGTACTTC.

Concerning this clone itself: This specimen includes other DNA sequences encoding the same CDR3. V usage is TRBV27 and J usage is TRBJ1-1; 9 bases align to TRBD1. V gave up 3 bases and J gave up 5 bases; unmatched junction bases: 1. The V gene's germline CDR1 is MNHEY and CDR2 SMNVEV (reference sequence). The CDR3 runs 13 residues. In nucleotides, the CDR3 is TGTGCCAGCAGTTTTGGGACAGGGACTGAAGCTTTCTTT. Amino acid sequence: CASSFGTGTEAFF.

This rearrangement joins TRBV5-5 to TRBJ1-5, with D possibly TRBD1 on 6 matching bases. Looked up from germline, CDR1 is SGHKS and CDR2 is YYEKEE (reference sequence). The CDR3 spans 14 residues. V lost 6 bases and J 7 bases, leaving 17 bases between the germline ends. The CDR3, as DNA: TGTGCCAGCACCCCGGGGGCAGGGAGCCAGCCCCAGCATTTT. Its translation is CASTPGAGSQPQHF.